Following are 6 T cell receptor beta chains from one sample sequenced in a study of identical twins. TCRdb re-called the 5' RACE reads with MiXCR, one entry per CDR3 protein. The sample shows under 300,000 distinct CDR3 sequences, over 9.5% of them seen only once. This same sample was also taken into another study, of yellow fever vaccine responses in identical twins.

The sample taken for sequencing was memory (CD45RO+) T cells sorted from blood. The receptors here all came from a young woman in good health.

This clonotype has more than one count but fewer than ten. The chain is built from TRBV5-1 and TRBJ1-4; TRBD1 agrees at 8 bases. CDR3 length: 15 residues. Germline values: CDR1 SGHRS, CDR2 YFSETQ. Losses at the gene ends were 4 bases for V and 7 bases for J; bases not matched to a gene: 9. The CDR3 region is CASSQTGDNIEKLFF. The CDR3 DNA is TGCGCCAGCAGCCAGACAGGGGACAACATTGAAAAACTGTTTTTT.

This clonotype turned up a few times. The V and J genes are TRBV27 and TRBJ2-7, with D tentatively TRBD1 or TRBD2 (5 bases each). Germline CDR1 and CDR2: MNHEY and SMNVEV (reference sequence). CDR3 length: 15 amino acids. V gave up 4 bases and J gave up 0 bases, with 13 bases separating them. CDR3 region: CASSSRGASSYEQYF. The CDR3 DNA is TGTGCCAGCAGTTCTCGGGGCGCAAGCTCCTACGAGCAGTACTTC.

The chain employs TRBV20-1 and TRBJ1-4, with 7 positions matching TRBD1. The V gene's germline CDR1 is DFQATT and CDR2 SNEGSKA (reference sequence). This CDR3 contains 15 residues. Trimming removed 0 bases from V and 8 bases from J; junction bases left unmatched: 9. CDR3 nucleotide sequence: TGCAGTGCTAGAGATGGGGACAGTTTTAGGGAAAAACTGTTTTTT. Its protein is CSARDGDSFREKLFF.

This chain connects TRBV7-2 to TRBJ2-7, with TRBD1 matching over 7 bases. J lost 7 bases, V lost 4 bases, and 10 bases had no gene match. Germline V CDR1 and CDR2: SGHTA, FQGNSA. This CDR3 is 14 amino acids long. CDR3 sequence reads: CASSSEGTAREQYF. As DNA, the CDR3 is TGTGCCAGCAGCTCGGAAGGGACAGCTCGGGAGCAGTACTTC.

In DNA, the CDR3 is TGTGCCAGCAGTCCCTTTAACACTGAAGCTTTCTTT. Amino acids: CASSPFNTEAFF. V gene TRBV12-3 or TRBV12-4 combines with J gene TRBJ1-1; D call uncertain. The CDR3 sequence is 12 residues long. V lost 5 bases, J lost 2 bases, and 6 bases lay in between.

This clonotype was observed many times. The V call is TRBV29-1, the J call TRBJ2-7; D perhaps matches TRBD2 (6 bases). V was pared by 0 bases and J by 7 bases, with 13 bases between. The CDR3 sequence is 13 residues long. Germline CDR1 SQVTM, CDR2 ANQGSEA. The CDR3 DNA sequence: TGCAGCGTTGAAGACACGAGCGGAGGGGAGCAGTACTTC. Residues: CSVEDTSGGEQYF.